Listed below are T cell receptor beta chains from one sample, sequenced in a study of T cell responses to AZD1222 COVID-19 vaccine. Sequencing used immunoSEQ multiplex PCR; TCRdb keeps in-frame clones, though not all of them. The sample has about 270,000 clones, almost 95% seen once. The sample was peripheral blood, taken 28 days after the second AZD1222 dose. The receptor set was obtained from an adult who received the AZD1222 COVID-19 vaccine. The CDR3 runs from the conserved cysteine through the conserved F or W. D genes are given only for firm matches. The listing skips clone size in some rows; elsewhere it reads once, few, many or a size class.

V: TRBV28
size: -
J: TRBJ1-3
D: -
DNA: TGTGCCAGCACCTTGGGGGGGTCGGGAAACACCATATATTTT
CDR3: CASTLGGSGNTIYF

V: TRBV4-1
size: -
J: TRBJ2-7
D: -
DNA: TGCGCCAGCAGCCCCCGGGACACCCTAGGGGGGTACGAGCAGTACTTC
CDR3: CASSPRDTLGGYEQYF

V: TRBV10-1
size: -
J: TRBJ2-7
D: TRBD1
DNA: TGCGCCAGCAGTGCCGGGACAGGGGGATACGAGCAGTACTTC
CDR3: CASSAGTGGYEQYF

V: TRBV28
size: -
J: TRBJ2-7
D: -
DNA: TGTGCCAGCAGTTTAGCGGCCGTCCGGGAGCAGTACTTC
CDR3: CASSLAAVREQYF

V: TRBV3-1/TRBV3-2
size: -
J: TRBJ2-5
D: -
DNA: TGTGCCAGCAGCCAAAGATACGGCTACCAAGAGACCCAGTACTTC
CDR3: CASSQRYGYQETQYF

V: TRBV10-2
size: -
J: TRBJ1-2
D: -
DNA: TGCGCCAGCAGTGAGTCCTGGCGAGATTATGGCTACACCTTC
CDR3: CASSESWRDYGYTF

V: TRBV2
size: -
J: TRBJ2-7
D: TRBD1
DNA: TGTGCCAGCAGTGGGGGGACAGGGGAAAGCGAGCAGTACTTC
CDR3: CASSGGTGESEQYF

V: TRBV5-4
size: -
J: TRBJ1-6
D: -
DNA: TGTGCCAGCAGCTTGGGGACACCGTTGGAAAATTCACCCCTCCACTTT
CDR3: CASSLGTPLENSPLHF

V: TRBV10-3
size: -
J: TRBJ1-6
D: TRBD1
DNA: TGTGCCATCGGCGGGGACAGGGTGCATTCACCCCTCCACTTT
CDR3: CAIGGDRVHSPLHF

V: TRBV11-2
size: once
J: TRBJ2-7
D: -
DNA: TGTGCCAGCAGCCAGCCCGACCTGGGGGTCTACGAGCAGTACTTC
CDR3: CASSQPDLGVYEQYF

V: TRBV13
size: once
J: TRBJ2-7
D: -
DNA: TGTGCCAGCAGCCGCTCCGGGGAAGGGGGAAGACCCTACGAGCAGTACTTC
CDR3: CASSRSGEGGRPYEQYF

V: TRBV28
size: -
J: TRBJ2-3
D: TRBD1
DNA: TGTGCCAGCAGTTTTCAGGGACAGGGGGACGATACGCAGTATTTT
CDR3: CASSFQGQGDDTQYF

V: TRBV6-2/TRBV6-3
size: -
J: TRBJ2-1
D: TRBD1
DNA: TGTGCCAGCAGTTACGTGGGACAGGGGTCTGTTGAGCAGTTCTTC
CDR3: CASSYVGQGSVEQFF

V: TRBV11-2
size: -
J: TRBJ1-5
D: -
DNA: TGTGCCAGCAGCTTAGATCAAAGGGTCAACCAGCCCCAGCATTTT
CDR3: CASSLDQRVNQPQHF

V: TRBV7-9
size: -
J: TRBJ1-4
D: -
DNA: TGTGCCAGCAGGCCCACACAGAGAGATGAAAAACTGTTTTTT
CDR3: CASRPTQRDEKLFF

V: TRBV20-1
size: -
J: TRBJ1-5
D: -
DNA: TGCAGTGCTAGTCTGGAATTGGGCAATCAGCCCCAGCATTTT
CDR3: CSASLELGNQPQHF

V: TRBV7-8
size: -
J: TRBJ2-1
D: TRBD2
DNA: TGTGCCAGCAGAATTAGGGTGGCGGGAGAATTCAATGAGCAGTTCTTC
CDR3: CASRIRVAGEFNEQFF

V: TRBV5-1
size: -
J: TRBJ2-1
D: -
DNA: TGCGCCAGCAGTGTGGACTACCACTACAATGAGCAGTTCTTC
CDR3: CASSVDYHYNEQFF

V: TRBV19
size: -
J: TRBJ1-5
D: -
DNA: TGTGCCAGTAGTCTATGGGTGCAGGCGGGCGGATGGGCAAACAATCAGCCCCAGCATTTT
CDR3: CASSLWVQAGGWANNQPQHF

V: TRBV9
size: once
J: TRBJ1-1
D: TRBD1
DNA: TGTGCCAGCAGCGTAACAGGGACAGGGAACACTGAAGCTTTCTTT
CDR3: CASSVTGTGNTEAFF

V: TRBV5-8
size: -
J: TRBJ1-4
D: TRBD1
DNA: TGTGCCAGCAGCCAGGGGACAGGGCATGAAAAACTGTTTTTT
CDR3: CASSQGTGHEKLFF

V: TRBV9
size: -
J: TRBJ2-1
D: -
DNA: TGTGCCAGCAGCCAGGAGGAGGGCTCTGCGCAGTTCTTC
CDR3: CASSQEEGSAQFF

V: TRBV2
size: -
J: TRBJ1-4
D: -
DNA: TGTGCCAGCAGTGAAGCAGGATCCGGGTGGGGTGAAAAACTGTTTTTT
CDR3: CASSEAGSGWGEKLFF

V: TRBV20-1
size: once
J: TRBJ1-2
D: -
DNA: TGCAGTGCTAGAGCTGGGAATGGCTACACCTTC
CDR3: CSARAGNGYTF

V: TRBV15
size: -
J: TRBJ1-6
D: -
DNA: TGTGCCACCAGCAGATTGGGGGGGCAAGGGTCACCCCTCCACTTT
CDR3: CATSRLGGQGSPLHF

V: TRBV19
size: -
J: TRBJ2-3
D: TRBD1
DNA: TGTGCCAGTAGTACCGAGGGGGCAGGCACAGATACGCAGTATTTT
CDR3: CASSTEGAGTDTQYF

V: TRBV18
size: -
J: TRBJ1-2
D: TRBD1
DNA: TGTGCCAGCTCACCCGGACAGGGAGGAGAGTATGGCTACACCTTC
CDR3: CASSPGQGGEYGYTF

V: TRBV5-1
size: -
J: TRBJ2-3
D: TRBD2
DNA: TGCGCCAGCAGCTTGCTAGCGGGAGGGTCAGATACGCAGTATTTT
CDR3: CASSLLAGGSDTQYF

V: TRBV2
size: -
J: TRBJ1-2
D: TRBD1
DNA: TGTGCCAGCAGTGCAGGGGGCTTTAACTATGGCTACACCTTC
CDR3: CASSAGGFNYGYTF

V: TRBV12-2
size: -
J: TRBJ2-5
D: -
DNA: TGTGCAAGTCGCTTAGCTCAGGGCAGGTTGGTCGAGACCCAGTACTTC
CDR3: CASRLAQGRLVETQYF

V: TRBV15
size: -
J: TRBJ2-7
D: -
DNA: TGTGCCACCTCCCCAGGTAGCTCCTACGAGCAGTACTTC
CDR3: CATSPGSSYEQYF

V: TRBV30
size: -
J: TRBJ1-5
D: -
DNA: TGTGCCTGGAGTGTAGGGTCCGGCAGTCTAGGGCCCCAGCATTTT
CDR3: CAWSVGSGSLGPQHF